These 28 T cell receptor beta chains came from one sample sequenced in a study of cytomegalovirus exposure and HLA in healthy donors. Amplification used 60 Vbeta primers and 13 Jbeta primers. Libraries were prepared by immunoSEQ multiplex PCR; TCRdb keeps only in-frame clonotypes and omits some of them. Among over 150,000 clones listed, about 80% were seen once. Sample: PBMCs. Receptors were obtained from a man aged 25 to 45 in good health and CMV-seropositive.

The chain recombines TRBV5-1 with TRBJ2-7; unclear D gene. There are 14 residues in the CDR3. CDR1 and CDR2 from the germline V gene are SGHRS and YFSETQ. Trimming pared 0 bases from V and 4 bases from J, leaving 11 bases between. The CDR3 loop is CASSLVLKSYEQYF. The CDR3 nucleotides are TGCGCCAGCAGCTTGGTACTTAAAAGTTACGAGCAGTACTTC.

The chain uses TRBV6-5 and TRBJ1-6; D ambiguous. This CDR3 spans 15 amino acids. V dropped 2 bases and J dropped 6 bases, with 11 bases sitting between them. Germline V lookup: CDR1 MNHEY, CDR2 SVGAGI. CDR3 nucleotide sequence: TGTGCCAGCAGTTACCTTTCTCGGGGTAATTCACCCCTCCACTTT. It encodes CASSYLSRGNSPLHF.

V and J are TRBV15 and TRBJ1-5; D is possibly TRBD1 (6 bases). The germline V gene encodes CDR1 LNHNV and CDR2 YYDKDF (reference sequence). The CDR3 loop spans 14 amino acids. V shed 6 bases and J shed 1 base, with 10 bases lying between them. The CDR3 nucleotides are TGTGCCACCAGAGGGGGGGGAAGCAATCAGCCCCAGCATTTT. Its protein product is CATRGGGSNQPQHF.

V and J are TRBV5-5 and TRBJ2-7; TRBD1 matches 8 bases. V lost 4 bases and J lost 3; bases outside the gene matches: 3. The CDR3 runs 13 residues. Per the germline V gene, CDR1 is SGHKS and CDR2 is YYEKEE (reference sequence). CDR3 residues: CASSIDRGYEQYF. CDR3 DNA: TGTGCCAGCAGCATCGACAGGGGCTACGAGCAGTACTTC.

This sequence joins TRBV18 and TRBJ1-2; weak D call: TRBD1 (6 bases). Trimming removed 3 bases at V and 1 base at J, with 9 bases between. This CDR3 is built from 14 residues. Germline values: CDR1 KGHSH, CDR2 LQKENI. CDR3 amino acids: CASSPTQGNYGYTF. CDR3 coding DNA: TGTGCCAGCTCACCGACACAGGGTAACTATGGCTACACCTTC.

V is TRBV28 and J is TRBJ2-4; TRBD1 aligns across 9 bases. V dropped 6 bases and J dropped 6; count of bases not matched to a gene: 6. CDR1 and CDR2 from the germline V gene are MDHEN and SYDVKM. CDR3 length: 14 residues. Here the CDR3 DNA reads TGTGCCAGCAGCAAAGGACAGGGGCCAAACATTCAGTACTTC. It translates to CASSKGQGPNIQYF.

In its sample, this clone was seen once. The chain carries TRBV2 and TRBJ1-1; no clear D. The CDR3 covers 14 residues. Germline CDR1 reads SNHLY; CDR2 reads FYNNEI. The V and J ends lost 3 bases and 4 bases respectively, with 12 bases between them. DNA of the CDR3: TGTGCCAGCAGTGATCCGGGTATAGGCACTGAAGCTTTCTTT. This sequence encodes CASSDPGIGTEAFF.

The gene calls are TRBV30 and TRBJ1-2; no definite D call. This CDR3 region has 11 residues. Germline lookup yields CDR1 GTSNPN and CDR2 SVGIG (reference sequence). With 1 base removed from V and 5 bases from J, the gap between germline ends came to 5 bases. This CDR3 reads CAWSGGYGYTF. As DNA, the CDR3 is TGTGCCTGGAGTGGCGGGTATGGCTACACCTTC.

In its sample, this clone was seen a few times. The gene calls are TRBV28 and TRBJ1-5, with 7 positions matching TRBD1. J gave up 3 bases and V 6 bases, and 11 bases lay outside the gene matches. The CDR3 loop spans 16 amino acids. Germline assignment: CDR1 MDHEN and CDR2 SYDVKM. CDR3 amino acids: CASRHTIGQDNQPQHF. CDR3 nucleotides: TGTGCCAGCAGACACACAATCGGACAGGACAATCAGCCCCAGCATTTT.

This clone was detected only a few times. This chain joins TRBV9 and TRBJ2-5, with 13 bases matching TRBD2. The J segment lost 5 bases and the V segment lost 0 bases, leaving 7 bases of the junction unmatched. This CDR3 is 17 amino acids long. In germline, CDR1 is SGDLS, CDR2 YYNGEE. The CDR3 reads CASSVGLAGGMGETQYF. The DNA of the CDR3 is TGTGCCAGCAGCGTAGGACTAGCGGGGGGCATGGGGGAGACCCAGTACTTC.

J is TRBJ1-4 and V is TRBV13; D unresolved. CDR1 is PRHDT, CDR2 FYEKMQ, per germline (reference sequence). The CDR3 covers 14 residues. Trimming shortened V by 5 bases and J by 6 bases, and 13 bases separated the two germline ends. The DNA for the CDR3 is TGTGCCAGCAGCCCCGACGGAGTCTATGAAAAACTGTTTTTT. Translated: CASSPDGVYEKLFF.

The V gene is TRBV5-1, the J gene TRBJ2-1, with TRBD1 matching 7 bases. V was clipped by 4 bases and J by 7 bases; unmatched bases: 8. The CDR3 sequence is 14 residues long. Germline-derived CDR1 and CDR2 are SGHRS and YFSETQ. The CDR3 sequence is CASSLDREGNEQFF. DNA of the CDR3: TGCGCCAGCAGCCTCGACAGGGAAGGGAATGAGCAGTTCTTC.

This clone was found a few times. The chain uses TRBV27 and TRBJ2-3; 11 positions agree with TRBD2. V dropped 5 bases and J dropped 1; count of bases not matched to a gene: 5. CDR3 length: 16 residues. Germline V gives CDR1 MNHEY, CDR2 SMNVEV (reference sequence). CDR3 nucleotides: TGTGCCAGCAGTCCCATTAGCGGGGGGGGCACAGATACGCAGTATTTT. It yields the protein CASSPISGGGTDTQYF.

J is TRBJ2-7 and V is TRBV5-6, with D tentatively TRBD2 (6 bases). Germline CDR1 and CDR2: SGHDT and YYEEEE. Trimming took 3 bases from V and 4 from J, leaving 14 bases between them. This CDR3 is 14 amino acids long. CDR3 DNA: TGTGCCAGCAGCTGGACCGGGAGCCAATACGAGCAGTACTTC. As protein: CASSWTGSQYEQYF.

The chain couples TRBV5-1 to TRBJ1-5, with no clear D. V lost 0 bases and J 4 bases, leaving 11 bases between the germline ends. Per the germline V gene, CDR1 is SGHRS and CDR2 is YFSETQ. This CDR3 has 15 amino acids. The CDR3 region is CASSLAAAENQPQHF. CDR3 DNA sequence: TGCGCCAGCAGCTTGGCCGCGGCAGAGAATCAGCCCCAGCATTTT.

CDR3 residues: CASRGQGKGGELFF. CDR3 nucleotide sequence: TGTGCCAGCAGAGGGCAGGGGAAAGGCGGGGAGCTGTTTTTT. The rearrangement links TRBV11-2 to TRBJ2-2; TRBD1 is a possible D gene (6 bases). The CDR3 covers 14 residues. V gave up 6 bases and J gave up 7 bases, with 15 bases separating them. Germline assignment: CDR1 SGHAT and CDR2 FQNNGV.

The rearrangement uses TRBV30 and TRBJ2-7; the match to TRBD1 covers 8 bases. CDR1 GTSNPN and CDR2 SVGIG come from the germline V gene (reference sequence). J was trimmed by 1 base and V by 5 bases; bases with no gene match: 7. This CDR3 is built from 14 residues. This CDR3 reads CAWAGGAGSYEQYF. In DNA form, the CDR3 reads TGTGCCTGGGCAGGGGGCGCGGGGTCCTACGAGCAGTACTTC.

This chain uses TRBV5-4 with TRBJ2-2; D remains unclear. CDR1 and CDR2 from the germline V gene are SGHNT and YYREEE (reference sequence). Trimming cost V 4 bases and J 6 bases, with 10 bases left between them. The CDR3 runs 13 residues. CDR3 nucleotides: TGTGCCAGCAGCCCGGTCCCATCCGGGGAGCTGTTTTTT. It is translated as CASSPVPSGELFF. The full variable domain, rest sourced from reference TRBV5-4 and TRBJ2-2, is ETGVTQSPTHLIKTRGQQVTLRCSSQSGHNTVSWYQQALGQGPQFIFQYYREEENGRGNFPPRFSGLQFPNYSSELNVNALELDDSALYLCASSPVPSGELFFGEGSRLTVL.

Worth noting for this clone: The germline gene is not matched at one end of the junction; a read error may be the cause. The rearrangement links TRBV30 to TRBJ2-7, with D perhaps TRBD2 (5 bases). The CDR3 loop spans 14 amino acids. Germline V gene lookup returns CDR1 GTSNPN and CDR2 SVGIG (reference sequence). The CDR3 protein is CAWSLRGSSDEQYF. DNA for the CDR3: TGTGCCTGGAGTTTGAGAGGGAGCTCCGACGAGCAGTACTTC.

This clone was found a few times. This chain uses TRBV19 with TRBJ1-5, with 9 positions matching TRBD1. V gave up 3 bases and J gave up 11 bases; unmatched junction bases: 8. Germline V gives CDR1 LNHDA, CDR2 SQIVND (reference sequence). The CDR3 consists of 14 residues. The CDR3 DNA is TGTGCCAGTAGTATGGGACAGGGTATTAGAGCCCAGCATTTT. It specifies CASSMGQGIRAQHF.

This rearrangement joins TRBV30 to TRBJ2-3, with 8 bases aligning to TRBD2. From germline, CDR1 is GTSNPN and CDR2 SVGIG (reference sequence). The CDR3 runs to 15 residues. Trimming took 2 bases from V and 2 from J; bases not matched to a gene: 6. This CDR3 is CAWSLGGGPTDTQYF. CDR3 sequence (DNA): TGTGCCTGGAGTTTGGGCGGGGGGCCCACAGATACGCAGTATTTT.

This chain uses TRBV9 with TRBJ2-1; 9 bases agree with TRBD2. This CDR3 region has 17 residues. Trimming removed 4 bases from V and 2 bases from J; junction bases left unmatched: 10. Looked up from germline, CDR1 is SGDLS and CDR2 is YYNGEE. The CDR3 loop is CASSPRRVAGAYNEQFF. CDR3 DNA: TGTGCCAGCAGCCCACGGAGGGTAGCGGGGGCCTACAATGAGCAGTTCTTC.

This clone was recorded a few times. This chain connects TRBV4-1 to TRBJ2-6; D perhaps matches TRBD1 (5 bases). V lost 4 bases to trimming and J lost 0 bases, with 13 bases between them. Per the germline V gene, CDR1 is MGHRA and CDR2 is YSYEKL. This CDR3 is built from 17 residues. CDR3 in amino acids: CASSRQGGPSGANVLTF. In nucleotides, the CDR3 is TGCGCCAGCAGCCGGCAGGGCGGACCCTCTGGGGCCAACGTCCTGACTTTC.

The CDR3 loop reads CASSSLYEQYF. CDR3 DNA sequence: TGTGCCAGCAGCTCGCTCTACGAGCAGTACTTC. The genes are TRBV7-6 and TRBJ2-5; D call uncertain. The last part of the DNA fits TRBJ2-7 better; the J call may be wrong. The germline V gene encodes CDR1 SGHVS and CDR2 FNYEAQ. This CDR3 contains 11 residues.

The chain carries TRBV19 and TRBJ2-3; TRBD1 agrees at 8 bases. Germline CDR1 is LNHDA and CDR2 is SQIVND (reference sequence). The V and J ends lost 1 base and 5 bases, in that order; junction bases with no gene match: 5. The CDR3 is 15 residues long. DNA of the CDR3: TGTGCCAGTAGTATAGCGGGACAGGCGGGAGATACGCAGTATTTT. Translating it yields CASSIAGQAGDTQYF.

This chain joins TRBV10-2 and TRBJ1-6; 10 bases agree with TRBD1. CDR1 WSHSY and CDR2 SAAADI come from the germline V gene. J lost 11 bases, V lost 2 bases, and 6 bases had no gene match. CDR3 length equals 15 residues. The CDR3 DNA follows: TGCGCCAGCAGTGAGATGGGACAGGGGTCGACACCCCTCCACTTT. The encoded protein is CASSEMGQGSTPLHF.

The chain combines TRBV5-1 with TRBJ2-5, with D tentatively TRBD2 (6 bases). V gave up 3 bases and J gave up 4 bases, with 19 bases separating them. The CDR3 length is 16 residues. Looked up from germline, CDR1 is SGHRS and CDR2 is YFSETQ. CDR3 DNA: TGCGCCAGCAGCTCCACGAGGGGACTCCGAGGAGAGACCCAGTACTTC. It translates to CASSSTRGLRGETQYF.

This clone was seen a single time. V gene TRBV6-1 combines with J gene TRBJ2-7; TRBD2 matches 11 bases. Trimming took 3 bases from V and 4 from J; bases not matched to a gene: 11. CDR1 is MNHNS, CDR2 SASEGT, per germline. The length of the CDR3 is 17 residues. This CDR3 reads CASSEFRISGGAYEQYF. The CDR3 region has the DNA TGTGCCAGCAGTGAGTTTCGGATTAGCGGGGGGGCTTACGAGCAGTACTTC.